This is a list of T cell receptor beta chains from one sample in a study of blood T cells in healthy people across ages. MiXCR, run by TCRdb on the 5' RACE reads, gives a single entry per CDR3 protein. The table lists 800,000 to 950,000 distinct CDR3 sequences, roughly 35% of them singletons. The sample comprised blood. These TCRs come from a man aged 18-30 years in good health. CDR3s include the opening cysteine and the closing phenylalanine or tryptophan. A D gene is named only where the DNA matches it firmly. For some rows the clone size is stated as once, few or many, or as a class when expanded; others skip it.

DNA	CDR3	V	size	J	D
TGTGCCAGCAGTTCAGATGGGAACAGCTCCTACGAGCAGTACTTC	CASSSDGNSSYEQYF	TRBV13	-	TRBJ2-7	-
TGCAGTGCTAGAGATGCCCGAACCCGGGACAGGGGCCAGCCCCAGCATTTT	CSARDARTRDRGQPQHF	TRBV20-1	few	TRBJ1-5	TRBD1
TGCGCCAGCAGCCCGAGACTAGCGGGGGGCCAGGCGAGGGAGCAGTTCTTC	CASSPRLAGGQAREQFF	TRBV5-1	few	TRBJ2-1	TRBD2
TGTGCCAGCAGCAGCCGGGACAGGGGGTCTAACACTGAAGCTTTCTTT	CASSSRDRGSNTEAFF	TRBV7-9	-	TRBJ1-1	TRBD1
TGCAGTGCTGGAGACGGAAACTCCTACAATGAGCAGTTCTTC	CSAGDGNSYNEQFF	TRBV20-1	-	TRBJ2-1	-
TGTGCCAGCAGTGCCCCTATGGGGCAGAGTGGCTACACCTTC	CASSAPMGQSGYTF	TRBV25-1	-	TRBJ1-2	-
TGCGCCAGCAGCTCCGTGGACGGCTCTGGAAACACCATATATTTT	CASSSVDGSGNTIYF	TRBV5-1	-	TRBJ1-3	-
TGTGCCAGCAGCGGGGAGGGGACAGCCTACAATGAGCAGTTCTTC	CASSGEGTAYNEQFF	TRBV9	-	TRBJ2-1	-
TGTGCCAGCAGAAACTATGGGGACCAGGAGACCCAGTACTTC	CASRNYGDQETQYF	TRBV6-5	-	TRBJ2-5	-
TGTGCCAGCAGCCCTAGCGGGAATCCCTACAATGAGCAGTACTTC	CASSPSGNPYNEQYF	TRBV7-3	-	TRBJ2-4	TRBD2
TGTGCCAGCAGTTACCCAGGGGGCGCGGTGAGCACTGAAGCTTTCTTT	CASSYPGGAVSTEAFF	TRBV6-2/TRBV6-3	-	TRBJ1-1	TRBD1
TGTGCCAGCAGTTTAGTGGAGGGAATGAGGGAGACCCAGTACTTC	CASSLVEGMRETQYF	TRBV12-3/TRBV12-4	many	TRBJ2-5	-
TGCAGTGCACAGCCCCCCAGCGGAAGCTCCTACAATGAGCAGTACTTC	CSAQPPSGSSYNEQYF	TRBV20-1	few	TRBJ2-7	-
TGCGCCAGCAGCCAAGGGGCGGCGACCCGGAATACGCAGTATTTT	CASSQGAATRNTQYF	TRBV4-3	few	TRBJ2-3	-
TGTGCCAGCAGCGTAGCACAGGGTACCGGCCTCTCTGGAAACACCATATATTTT	CASSVAQGTGLSGNTIYF	TRBV9	-	TRBJ1-3	-
TGTGCCAGCAGTGGGGACAGTCACTATGGCTACACCTTC	CASSGDSHYGYTF	TRBV25-1	many	TRBJ1-2	TRBD1
TGTGCCAGCAGTTACTTGGGGACTAGCGGGGAAGAGCAGTTCTTC	CASSYLGTSGEEQFF	TRBV6-2/TRBV6-3	few	TRBJ2-1	TRBD2
TGCAGTGCTAGAGATCAGACCGAGCAGTACTTC	CSARDQTEQYF	TRBV20-1	-	TRBJ2-7	-
TGCAGTGCTAGTATCGAGCGAGGCACCCAGTACTTC	CSASIERGTQYF	TRBV20-1	-	TRBJ2-5	-
TGCGCCAGCAGCTTTGGTAGGAATGAGCAGTTCTTC	CASSFGRNEQFF	TRBV5-1	many	TRBJ2-1	-
TGTGCCAGCAGCTTAGGTCCAAGAAGTGACTCCTACGAGCAGTACTTC	CASSLGPRSDSYEQYF	TRBV7-9	few	TRBJ2-7	-
TGTGCCAGCAGTTGGGGAGGGGGGTTTGTCTATGGCTACACCTTC	CASSWGGGFVYGYTF	TRBV27	many	TRBJ1-2	-
TGCGCCAGCAGCTCAATCAGATTGGGCGGTCAATACAATGAGCAGTTCTTC	CASSSIRLGGQYNEQFF	TRBV5-1	many	TRBJ2-1	-
TGTGCCAGCAGCTTCGAGGGGGCCTTGGGCACTGAAGCTTTCTTT	CASSFEGALGTEAFF	TRBV7-2	-	TRBJ1-1	TRBD1
TGTGCCAGCAGCTTGGGTCCATCTAGGACAGTAGCCAAAAACATTCAGTACTTC	CASSLGPSRTVAKNIQYF	TRBV5-4	-	TRBJ2-4	-
TGCGCCAGCAGCTCCGGACTAGTAGATAGCAATCAGCCCCAGCATTTT	CASSSGLVDSNQPQHF	TRBV5-1	-	TRBJ1-5	-
TGTGCCAGCAGTGAAGGAAGCACAGTTGAAGCTTTCTTT	CASSEGSTVEAFF	TRBV2	-	TRBJ1-1	-
TGCAGTGCTAGAGCCGGGACTAGCAATGAGCAGTACTTC	CSARAGTSNEQYF	TRBV20-1	few	TRBJ2-7	TRBD2
TGTGCCAGCAGCTGGGGAGGGGAACCGAATCAGCCCCAGCATTTT	CASSWGGEPNQPQHF	TRBV7-2	once	TRBJ1-5	-
TGTGCCAGCAGTTTAAGCGACAGGAGCAATCAGCCCCAGCATTTT	CASSLSDRSNQPQHF	TRBV12-3/TRBV12-4	-	TRBJ1-5	-
TGTGCCAGCAGCTTAGCGCAGGGAAGCAATTCACCCCTCCACTTT	CASSLAQGSNSPLHF	TRBV7-2	many	TRBJ1-6	-
TGTGCCAGCAGTTTACGTACCGGGAGCAGCACAGATACGCAGTATTTT	CASSLRTGSSTDTQYF	TRBV12-3/TRBV12-4	few	TRBJ2-3	-
TGTGCCACCCACGGGACAGTCTCTAAAGGATCCTACGAGCAGTACTTC	CATHGTVSKGSYEQYF	TRBV6-2/TRBV6-3	few	TRBJ2-7	TRBD1
TGCAGCGCACAGTTAGCGGGGGGCACAGATACGCAGTATTTT	CSAQLAGGTDTQYF	TRBV29-1	many	TRBJ2-3	TRBD2
TGCAGCGTTGAAGGCCAGGGGCCCACACCACTAGCCAAAAACATTCAGTACTTC	CSVEGQGPTPLAKNIQYF	TRBV29-1	many	TRBJ2-4	-